This TCR beta chain was found in a study of OX40 agonist ivuxolimab in advanced cancers. For the study at large: Intravenous ivuxolimab at 0.01 to 10 mg/kg was given to patients every 2 weeks. The study's findings and limits: By week 6 at 0.1 to 3.0 mg/kg, blood CD4+ and CD8+ T cells had expanded clonally. Normalized expansion of T-cell clones was also low for some nonresponders.

Worth noting for this clone: The antigen is unknown.

V was pared by 6 bases and J by 0 bases, with 15 bases between. The CDR3 consists of 15 residues. Germline loops: CDR1 MNHEY, CDR2 SVGAGI. The table came from immunoSEQ multiplex PCR; TCRdb's copy has only in-frame clones and leaves some out. Among about 78,000 clones, about 90% were seen once, and the ten largest hold 2.5% to 3%. This chain joins TRBV6-5 and TRBJ2-7; D may match TRBD1 or TRBD2 (6 bases each). The input for sequencing was CD4+ or CD8+ T cells sorted from blood, taken in a trial of the OX40 agonist ivuxolimab. The source is an adult with an advanced solid tumor such as melanoma, head and neck, liver or kidney cancer. CDR3 sequence: CASRRGRTYSYEQYF. The CDR3, as DNA: TGTGCCAGCAGGAGGGGGAGGACCTACTCCTACGAGCAGTACTTC.